These T cell receptor beta chains were read from a single sample in a study of blood T cell repertoires in COVID-19. Here immunoSEQ multiplex PCR was the method, and the copy in TCRdb shows in-frame clones only, minus some. The table lists around 230,000 clones, 87% of them singletons. What was sequenced was PBMCs or T cells enriched from blood (not recorded which). The receptors here all came from a young man with acute COVID-19. The CDR3 runs from the conserved cysteine through the conserved F or W. The D gene is left open where the match is weak. The size of a clone is reported for some rows only, either as once, few or many, or as a class for expanded clones.

d_gene,abundance,j_gene,v_gene,CDR3aa,CDR3nt
TRBD1,.,TRBJ2-2,TRBV27,CASRQDRGTGELFF,TGTGCCAGCAGGCAAGACAGGGGGACCGGGGAGCTGTTTTTT
TRBD2,once,TRBJ2-7,TRBV19,CASSTRTSGRNEQYF,TGTGCCAGTAGTACCCGGACTAGCGGGAGAAACGAGCAGTACTTC
.,few,TRBJ1-5,TRBV4-3,CASSQGRESQPQHF,TGCGCCAGCAGCCAAGGCAGGGAAAGTCAGCCCCAGCATTTT
.,.,TRBJ2-1,TRBV4-2,CASSQEGEANEQFF,TGTGCCAGCAGCCAGGAAGGAGAGGCCAATGAGCAGTTCTTC
TRBD1,.,TRBJ2-6,TRBV28,CASSPRTGGTGANVLTF,TGTGCCAGCAGTCCCCGGACAGGGGGTACCGGGGCCAACGTCCTGACTTTC
.,.,TRBJ2-6,TRBV5-1,CASKGGGAGANVLTF,TGCGCCAGCAAGGGAGGAGGGGCCGGGGCCAACGTCCTGACTTTC
.,.,TRBJ2-7,TRBV7-3,CASSLIREAGEQYF,TGTGCCAGCAGCTTAATAAGGGAAGCGGGCGAGCAGTACTTC
TRBD2,few,TRBJ2-1,TRBV30,CAWSKGRGDEQFF,TGTGCCTGGAGTAAGGGGAGGGGCGATGAGCAGTTCTTC
TRBD1,.,TRBJ2-3,TRBV4-3,CASSQDSLSTGGSTASTDTQYF,TGCGCCAGCAGCCAAGATTCCTTGTCCACAGGGGGCTCAACAGCTAGCACAGATACGCAGTATTTT
TRBD2,.,TRBJ2-1,TRBV27,CASSLAGAYNEQFF,TGTGCCAGCAGTTTAGCGGGAGCATACAATGAGCAGTTCTTC
TRBD2,.,TRBJ2-1,TRBV7-9,CASSRGLAAAYNEQFF,TGTGCCAGCAGTCGCGGACTAGCGGCAGCCTACAATGAGCAGTTCTTC
TRBD2,.,TRBJ2-7,TRBV11-2,CASSLSGRAGEQYF,TGTGCCAGCAGCTTAAGCGGGAGGGCCGGCGAGCAGTACTTC
.,few,TRBJ1-5,TRBV30,CAWGGKGNQPQHF,TGTGCCTGGGGCGGGAAGGGCAATCAGCCCCAGCATTTT
.,.,TRBJ2-3,TRBV2,CASEPLDSRTDTQYF,TGTGCCAGTGAGCCCTTGGACAGCAGAACAGATACGCAGTATTTT
.,.,TRBJ1-6,TRBV6-2/TRBV6-3,CASSNPQGTSLHF,TGTGCCAGCAGTAATCCGCAGGGGACGTCCCTCCACTTT
.,.,TRBJ2-5,TRBV5-1,CASCPLYGAVQETQYF,TGCGCCAGCTGTCCCCTTTACGGAGCGGTCCAAGAGACCCAGTACTTC
.,.,TRBJ1-5,TRBV19,CASSTFSQEGQPQHF,TGTGCCAGTAGTACCTTTAGCCAAGAGGGACAGCCCCAGCATTTT
TRBD2,once,TRBJ2-7,TRBV10-3,CAISEPDPSGSDEQYF,TGTGCCATCAGTGAGCCGGACCCTAGCGGGAGCGACGAGCAGTACTTC
.,.,TRBJ1-1,TRBV25-1,CASSEYTANTEAFF,TGTGCCAGCAGTGAATATACAGCGAACACTGAAGCTTTCTTT
.,.,TRBJ1-2,TRBV28,CASSLFERSNYGYTF,TGTGCCAGCAGTTTATTTGAACGTAGTAACTATGGCTACACCTTC
.,once,TRBJ1-2,TRBV28,CASSGGLNYGYTF,TGTGCCAGCAGTGGTGGGCTTAACTATGGCTACACCTTC
.,.,TRBJ1-2,TRBV11-3,CASSLPLPNYGYTF,TGTGCCAGCAGCCTACCCCTACCTAACTATGGCTACACCTTC
TRBD1,.,TRBJ2-7,TRBV4-3,CASSQDLPDRGTYEQYF,TGCGCCAGCAGCCAAGATCTGCCGGACAGGGGTACCTACGAGCAGTACTTC
TRBD1,.,TRBJ1-6,TRBV4-1,CASSHLPGQGSSSSYNSPLHF,TGCGCCAGCAGCCATTTACCCGGACAGGGAAGCTCGAGCTCCTATAATTCACCCCTCCACTTT
.,.,TRBJ1-2,TRBV7-9,CASSPRGGFNATQF,TGTGCCAGCAGCCCCCGGGGGGGGTTTAATGCCACCCAATTC
.,.,TRBJ2-1,TRBV18,CASSLNRDNEQFF,TGTGCCAGCTCATTAAACAGGGACAATGAGCAGTTCTTC
TRBD1,.,TRBJ1-2,TRBV6-5,CASSWTGNYGYTF,TGTGCCAGCAGTTGGACAGGAAACTATGGCTACACCTTC
TRBD2,.,TRBJ2-3,TRBV7-9,CASSWTSLADTQYF,TGTGCCAGCAGCTGGACTAGTTTGGCAGATACGCAGTATTTT
.,once,TRBJ2-3,TRBV5-1,CASSLLGRDLKMDTQYF,TGCGCCAGCAGCTTGCTGGGCAGAGACCTTAAGATGGATACGCAGTATTTT
.,once,TRBJ2-5,TRBV9,CASSVAPDRQETQYF,TGTGCCAGCAGCGTAGCTCCAGACAGGCAAGAGACCCAGTACTTC
TRBD2,.,TRBJ2-7,TRBV28,CASSSGTRSSYEQYF,TGTGCCTCGAGTAGCGGGACCCGATCCTCCTACGAGCAGTACTTC
.,.,TRBJ2-3,TRBV5-1,CASSPASLEVDTQYF,TGCGCCAGCAGCCCGGCGTCCCTAGAGGTAGATACGCAGTATTTT
.,.,TRBJ1-1,TRBV7-2,CASSFRGVDTEAFF,TGTGCCAGCAGCTTTCGGGGAGTGGACACTGAAGCTTTCTTT
.,.,TRBJ1-2,TRBV25-1,CASSDLQINYGYTF,TGTGCCAGCAGTGACTTACAGATAAACTATGGCTACACCTTC
TRBD1,.,TRBJ2-6,TRBV3-1/TRBV3-2,CASSQGKGTDGTGANVLTF,TGTGCCAGCAGCCAAGGGAAAGGGACAGATGGAACTGGGGCCAACGTCCTGACTTTC
TRBD2,.,TRBJ2-1,TRBV28,CASSRTSGRAWEDNEQFF,TGTGCCAGCAGCCGGACTAGCGGGAGGGCCTGGGAAGACAATGAGCAGTTCTTC
.,.,TRBJ1-5,TRBV12-5,CASGLGPGPQHF,TGTGCTAGTGGGTTGGGGCCGGGACCCCAGCATTTT
.,.,TRBJ2-7,TRBV29-1,CSVVREIGIGEQYF,TGCAGCGTTGTTAGGGAGATCGGTATAGGGGAGCAGTACTTC
TRBD1,.,TRBJ2-7,TRBV7-8,CASSSQGARTYEQYF,TGTGCCAGCAGCTCTCAGGGGGCGAGGACCTACGAGCAGTACTTC
TRBD2,.,TRBJ2-3,TRBV27,CASSLLAGPTDTQYF,TGTGCCAGCAGTTTACTAGCGGGGCCTACAGATACGCAGTATTTT
.,once,TRBJ1-6,TRBV6-2/TRBV6-3,CASSYAVATGNSPLHF,TGTGCCAGCAGTTATGCGGTCGCTACGGGAAATTCACCCCTCCACTTT
.,.,TRBJ2-7,TRBV28,CASSVDSSYEQYF,TGTGCCAGCAGCGTGGACAGCTCCTACGAGCAGTACTTC